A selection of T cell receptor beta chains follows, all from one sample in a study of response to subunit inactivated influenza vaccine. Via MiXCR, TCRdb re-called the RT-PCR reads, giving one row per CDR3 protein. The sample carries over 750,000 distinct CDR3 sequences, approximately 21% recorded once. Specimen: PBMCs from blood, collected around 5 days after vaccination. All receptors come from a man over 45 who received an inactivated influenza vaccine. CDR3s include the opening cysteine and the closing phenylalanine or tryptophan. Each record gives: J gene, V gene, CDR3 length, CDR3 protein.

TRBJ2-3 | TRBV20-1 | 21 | CSARDLIGQGTRTSGTDTQYF
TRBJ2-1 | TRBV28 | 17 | CASSLVVGQLSYNEQFF
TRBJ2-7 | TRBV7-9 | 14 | CASSPSGSTLEQYF
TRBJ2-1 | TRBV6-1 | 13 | CASSPDDSNEQFF
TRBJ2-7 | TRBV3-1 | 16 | CASSKPPLAGASEQYF
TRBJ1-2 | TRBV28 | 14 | CASIPLTGGGGYTF
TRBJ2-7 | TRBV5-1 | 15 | CASSPIAGGVDEQYF
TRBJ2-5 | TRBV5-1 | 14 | CASSWQGGQETQYF
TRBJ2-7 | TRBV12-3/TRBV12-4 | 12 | CASSLVQGLQYF
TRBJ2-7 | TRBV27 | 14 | CASRPGTTEGEQYF
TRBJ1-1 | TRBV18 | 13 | CASSPSEGMDAFF
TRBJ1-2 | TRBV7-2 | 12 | CASSVGLYGYTF
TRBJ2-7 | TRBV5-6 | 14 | CASKRLAGEAEQYF
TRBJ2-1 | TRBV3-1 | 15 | CASSQNHRVGNEQFF
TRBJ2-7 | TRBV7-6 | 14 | CASNSPTSPYEQYF
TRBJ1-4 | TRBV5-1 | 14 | CASSLDSTNEKLFF
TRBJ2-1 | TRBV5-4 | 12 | CASSRSGDEQFF
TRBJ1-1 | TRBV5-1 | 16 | CASRNGGAGVNTEAFF
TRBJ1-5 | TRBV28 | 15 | CASSPGAGRSQPQHF
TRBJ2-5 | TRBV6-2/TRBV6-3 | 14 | CASSWTASLEVGYF
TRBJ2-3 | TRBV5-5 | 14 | CASSSRAGVDTQYF
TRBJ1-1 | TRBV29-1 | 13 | CSVTTGRNTEAFF
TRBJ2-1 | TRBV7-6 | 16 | CASSLATPSSYNEQFF
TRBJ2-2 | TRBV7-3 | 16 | CASSAAHAGVDGELFF